Presented here are 2 T cell receptor beta chains from one specimen sequenced in a study of vaccination and CD4 T cells after COVID-19 (dated by TCRdb to between 2021 and 2024). These TCRs are of unknown antigen specificity. The sample's treatment or condition label, decoded: approximately nine-day PBMC culture with coronavirus spike peptide pools or control peptides (ViraFEST assay). Receptors were amplified or captured by PCR. TCRdb names Illumina iSeq 100 as the instrument used. TCR sequencing of DNA from cultured CD4+ T cells used the Oncomine TCR Beta short-read assay at the Johns Hopkins FTIC core. TCRdb reprocessing: public reads trimmed at Q25 with fastp, clones called with MiXCR, in-frame beta chains kept. Rows are combined by CDR3 protein, so each entry shows the most common genes and DNA. Here the sample has roughly 15,000 distinct CDR3 sequences; about two fifths occur a single time. The top ten clones comprise over 7.5% of the sample.

Input material: CD4+ T cells from blood, cultured in vitro. The receptors were sampled from a human donor who had recovered from COVID-19.

The chain is built from TRBV24-1 and TRBJ1-1, with D perhaps TRBD1 (6 bases). Germline CDR1 and CDR2: KGHDR and SFDVKD. The CDR3 is 14 amino acids. Trimming left V 4 bases short and J 6 bases short, with 14 bases between. CDR3 amino acids: CATSDAQGRPEAFF. The CDR3 DNA reads as TGTGCCACCAGTGACGCTCAGGGGAGGCCTGAAGCTTTCTTT.

This clonotype has only a few counts. CDR3 DNA sequence: TGCAGTGCTACATACAGCGCAACTAATGAAAAACTGTTTTTT. Protein sequence: CSATYSATNEKLFF. The chain joins TRBV20-1 to TRBJ1-4; D is undetermined. Trimming pared 4 bases from V and 0 bases from J, leaving 9 bases between. Looked up from germline, CDR1 is DFQATT and CDR2 is SNEGSKA (reference sequence). CDR3 length equals 14 residues.